Following are 10 T cell receptor beta chains from one sample sequenced in a study of cytomegalovirus exposure and HLA in healthy donors. PCR used 60 Vbeta primers and 13 Jbeta primers. Method: immunoSEQ multiplex PCR; TCRdb's copy keeps in-frame clones and lacks some. The sample includes about 160,000 clones, about 80% seen only once; the top ten take around 4.5%. The source material was PBMCs. Receptors originate from a man aged 30-40 years in good health and CMV-seronegative.

The gene calls are TRBV30 and TRBJ2-2; maybe TRBD1 (5 bases). CDR3 size: 16 residues. Germline V lookup: CDR1 GTSNPN, CDR2 SVGIG (reference sequence). Trimming removed 1 base from V and 0 bases from J, with 12 bases in between. The CDR3 DNA is TGTGCCTGGAGTGAAGAGTGGACAACGAACACCGGGGAGCTGTTTTTT. It codes for CAWSEEWTTNTGELFF.

The chain uses TRBV28 and TRBJ1-5; D perhaps matches TRBD1 (6 bases). CDR3 size: 13 residues. V lost 5 bases to trimming and J lost 5 bases, with 10 bases between them. In germline, CDR1 is MDHEN, CDR2 SYDVKM. CDR3 nucleotide sequence: TGTGCCAGCAGTCCGGACAGATATCAGCCCCAGCATTTT. Residues: CASSPDRYQPQHF.

The chain has TRBV20-1 and TRBJ1-2; D is ambiguous. Trimming removed 5 bases at V and 2 bases at J, with 3 bases between. Germline CDR1 and CDR2: DFQATT and SNEGSKA (reference sequence). The CDR3 consists of 10 residues. The CDR3 here is CSAPNYGYTF. The DNA of the CDR3 is TGCAGTGCTCCAAACTATGGCTACACCTTC.

The chain is built from TRBV7-2 and TRBJ2-7; possibly TRBD1 for D (5 bases). From germline, CDR1 is SGHTA and CDR2 FQGNSA. CDR3 length: 15 residues. Trimming removed 7 bases from V and 5 bases from J, with 21 bases in between. The CDR3 spells CASTPASGQGNEQYF. The CDR3 bases are TGTGCCAGCACCCCCGCGTCCGGGCAGGGCAACGAGCAGTACTTC.

The chain recombines TRBV19 with TRBJ2-7; TRBD2 aligns across 7 bases. The V segment lost 1 base and the J segment 3 bases; nucleotides outside the gene matches: 3. From germline, CDR1 is LNHDA and CDR2 SQIVND (reference sequence). The CDR3 covers 14 residues. The CDR3 nucleotides are TGTGCCAGTAGTATAGGGACGGGGGGCTACGAGCAGTACTTC. This codes for CASSIGTGGYEQYF.

The CDR3: CASSTVGRASRHEQFF. For the CDR3, the DNA is TGTGCCAGCAGCACCGTCGGGCGGGCCTCCCGCCATGAGCAGTTCTTC. The chain combines TRBV7-3 with TRBJ2-1; perhaps TRBD2 as D (5 bases). The germline V gene encodes CDR1 SGHTA and CDR2 FQGTGA. The V and J ends lost 5 bases and 8 bases respectively, with 22 bases between them. The CDR3 totals 16 residues.

This clone occurred once. This chain links TRBV11-1 with TRBJ1-3; TRBD1 might be the D (5 bases). The CDR3 is 15 residues long. Germline V lookup: CDR1 SGHAT, CDR2 FQDESV (reference sequence). V lost 3 bases and J 0 bases, leaving 9 bases between the germline ends. The CDR3 protein is CASSLTAHSGNTIYF. In DNA form, the CDR3 reads TGTGCCAGCAGCTTGACAGCTCACTCTGGAAACACCATATATTTT.

The rearrangement links TRBV30 to TRBJ2-2; TRBD1 is a possible D gene (5 bases). The CDR3 is made up of 13 amino acids. From germline, CDR1 is GTSNPN and CDR2 SVGIG (reference sequence). V lost 8 bases and J lost 2, with 12 bases in between. The CDR3 protein is CARQFLNTGELFF. CDR3 nucleotide sequence: TGTGCCCGACAGTTCCTTAACACCGGGGAGCTGTTTTTT.

This chain connects TRBV10-3 to TRBJ2-3; D is possibly TRBD1 (6 bases). Trimming cost V 0 bases and J 4 bases, with 11 bases left between them. The germline V gene encodes CDR1 ENHRY and CDR2 SYGVKD. The CDR3 consists of 15 residues. CDR3 coding DNA: TGTGCCATCAGTGAGTCCACAGGGATGCCAGATACGCAGTATTTT. The encoded protein is CAISESTGMPDTQYF.

This chain connects TRBV19 to TRBJ2-3; 11 nucleotides match TRBD1. Germline V lookup: CDR1 LNHDA, CDR2 SQIVND (reference sequence). The CDR3 runs to 20 residues. Trimming removed 5 bases from V and 0 bases from J; junction bases left unmatched: 16. As DNA, the CDR3 is TGTGCCAGTAGTGGGGACAGGGGGGGGCTTAGGGGCGCTAGCACAGATACGCAGTATTTT. It encodes CASSGDRGGLRGASTDTQYF.